This TCR beta chain was observed in a study of cytomegalovirus exposure and HLA in healthy donors. Details on this clone: The target antigen is unknown.

With 60 Vbeta and 13 Jbeta primers, the PCR was carried out. The assay was immunoSEQ multiplex PCR, and TCRdb's table has in-frame clones only and misses some. Found here are roughly 130,000 clones, roughly three fifths of them singletons; the top ten hold less than 9%. Study-level findings and limits: Roughly even sequencing depth across donors was the assumption behind the presence/absence analyses. Available immune exposure information covered CMV serostatus only. In a later analysis, 16,951 TCR beta sequences were associated with HLA alleles at 0.05 false discovery rate. Specificity of three CMV-associated chains for CMV antigens was verified in vitro.

Sequenced: PBMCs. The TCR originated in a woman in her forties in good health and CMV-seropositive.

The CDR3 spells CASSVGPTGTGELFF. CDR3 nucleotides: TGTGCCAGCAGCGTAGGTCCGACAGGGACCGGGGAGCTGTTTTTT. The genes are TRBV9 and TRBJ2-2, with 7 bases that match TRBD1. Germline loops: CDR1 SGDLS, CDR2 YYNGEE. The CDR3 spans 15 residues. After removal of 0 bases from V and 5 bases from J, the junction contained 4 bases not matched to a gene.